The T cell receptor (beta chain) under discussion was sequenced for a study of shared clonotypes between healthy human individuals. This clone was seen a single time. No antigen is known for it. Findings and caveats of the study: Few donors restricted represented genetic and exposure-history diversity. Blood was the sole source, and tissue repertoires probably differ.

Per germline, CDR1 MGHRA and CDR2 YSYEKL. This CDR3 has 16 residues. Around 28,000 T cell genomes (about 280 ng DNA) went into each PBMC replicate. Assay used: immunoSEQ multiplex PCR; TCRdb lists only in-frame clones, some missing. The profile shows 90,000 to 100,000 clones, less than 60% of them singletons. This clonotype was sampled from a woman between 40 and 50 years old in good health. Some clones in this sample may be carry-over from other donors' samples. Material: PBMCs. This rearrangement joins TRBV4-1 to TRBJ2-5; D might be TRBD1 (5 bases). The DNA end lines up better with TRBJ2-7; the J call may be wrong. The CDR3 nucleotides are TGCGCCAGCAGCCAAGAGGGGCTCCTAGGGGCCTACGAGCAGTACTTC. This sequence encodes CASSQEGLLGAYEQYF.